Sequencing of this T cell receptor (beta chain) was carried out in a study of shared clonotypes between healthy human individuals. CDR1 is MDHEN, CDR2 SYDVKM, per germline. The length of the CDR3 is 13 residues. V lost 2 bases to trimming and J lost 6 bases, with 11 bases between them. Turning to this clone: This sample includes further DNA sequences coding for the same CDR3.

Using immunoSEQ multiplex PCR, the repertoire was profiled, and TCRdb retains in-frame clones only, with some absent. The table has 2.3 million or so clones, 90% to 95% seen once; the top ten hold 0.39%. Sequencing was performed on naive CD4+ T cells from PBMCs. Specified subset: CD45RA+ positively selected. The TCR was taken from a man aged 18-30 years in good health. Some clones in this sample may be carry-over from other donors' samples. This rearrangement joins TRBV28 to TRBJ2-7; TRBD2 might be the D (6 bases). CDR3 nucleotide sequence: TGTGCCAGCAGTTTAGTCCAGGGAGGCGAGCAGTACTTC. It encodes CASSLVQGGEQYF.